One sample yielded the 10 T cell receptor beta chains listed below, sequenced in a study of brain T cells in children with intractable seizures. The table came from immunoSEQ multiplex PCR; TCRdb's copy has only in-frame clones and leaves some out. The table lists about 320,000 clones, 85% to 95% of them singletons. Specified time point: blood from clinic visit 5 months post-surgery; TSC patient then seizure free. Specimen: peripheral blood, collected approximately 5 months after surgery. The receptors stem from a boy in the first two years of life with tuberous sclerosis and intractable seizures.

J is TRBJ2-7 and V is TRBV2; TRBD2 is a possible D gene (6 bases). Germline V gene lookup returns CDR1 SNHLY and CDR2 FYNNEI. The CDR3 totals 15 residues. Trimming stripped 6 bases from V and 3 bases from J, with 18 bases between. This CDR3 reads CASRPKEGGFYEQYF. The CDR3 DNA sequence: TGTGCCAGCAGACCAAAGGAAGGAGGGTTCTACGAGCAGTACTTC. The full variable domain, completed using reference TRBV2 and TRBJ2-7, is EPEVTQTPSHQVTQMGQEVILRCVPISNHLYFYWYRQILGQKVEFLVSFYNNEISEKSEIFDDQFSVERPDGSNFTLKIRSTKLEDSAMYFCASRPKEGGFYEQYFGPGTRLTVT.

This clone was recorded a few times. CDR3 DNA sequence: TGTGCCAGCAGCCCTGGGACCGAGACTTCACCCCTCCACTTT. This codes for CASSPGTETSPLHF. The chain carries TRBV27 and TRBJ1-6; D perhaps matches TRBD1 (5 bases). Trimming removed 6 bases at V and 9 bases at J, with 15 bases between. This CDR3 has 14 amino acids. Germline-derived CDR1 and CDR2 are MNHEY and SMNVEV (reference sequence).

The chain recombines TRBV5-6 with TRBJ1-3; TRBD1 agrees at 9 bases. The junction had 10 bases not matched to a gene; V was cut back by 4 bases and J by 2 bases. CDR1 and CDR2 (germline): SGHDT, YYEEEE. The CDR3 consists of 17 residues. The CDR3 here is CASSETYRGRPGNTIYF. In DNA form, the CDR3 reads TGTGCCAGCAGCGAAACCTACAGGGGGCGCCCTGGAAACACCATATATTTT.

This chain joins TRBV30 and TRBJ2-7; D not certain. Looked up from germline, CDR1 is GTSNPN and CDR2 is SVGIG (reference sequence). The V end was cut by 1 base, the J end by 3 bases, with 13 bases between. The CDR3 consists of 14 residues. CDR3 in amino acids: CAWSGDNRYYEQYF. Written as DNA, the CDR3 is TGTGCCTGGAGTGGGGATAATCGGTACTACGAGCAGTACTTC.

This rearrangement joins TRBV24-1 to TRBJ1-2; D might be TRBD1 (5 bases). The CDR3 is 12 residues long. Germline V CDR1 and CDR2: KGHDR, SFDVKD. Trimming took off 5 bases at V and 2 bases at J, with 5 bases between the two ends. CDR3 nucleotide sequence: TGTGCCACCAGTGGGGACAACTATGGCTACACCTTC. It translates to CATSGDNYGYTF.

This clone was recorded once. The chain has TRBV6-5 and TRBJ1-2, with D unclear. Trimming left V 6 bases short and J 6 bases short, with 5 bases between. In germline, CDR1 is MNHEY, CDR2 SVGAGI. The CDR3 is made up of 10 amino acids. This CDR3 is CASSLDGYTF. The CDR3 nucleotides are TGTGCCAGCAGCCTCGATGGCTACACCTTC.

The V gene is TRBV7-2, the J gene TRBJ2-1, with 9 nucleotides matching TRBD2. Per the germline V gene, CDR1 is SGHTA and CDR2 is FQGNSA. Trimming at V came to 0 bases and at J to 13 bases, leaving 7 bases not matched to a gene. The CDR3 has 14 amino acids. The DNA for the CDR3 is TGTGCCAGCAGCTTAGCGAACAGCGGGGGGCGTCAGTTCTTC. Residues: CASSLANSGGRQFF. Drawing the rest from reference TRBV7-2 and TRBJ2-1, the complete variable domain is GAGVSQSPSNKVTEKGKDVELRCDPISGHTALYWYRQSLGQGLEFLIYFQGNSAPDKSGLPSDRFSAERTGGSVSTLTIQRTQQEDSAVYLCASSLANSGGRQFFGPGTRLTVL.

This chain joins TRBV7-8 and TRBJ1-2; tentative D call: TRBD1 (5 bases). V gave up 5 bases and J gave up 8 bases, with 15 bases separating them. CDR1 and CDR2 from the germline V gene are SGHVS and FQNEAQ. The CDR3 extends over 13 amino acids. DNA of the CDR3: TGTGCCAGCAGCCCGGGTGGGGGTTCGGGCTACACCTTC. This sequence encodes CASSPGGGSGYTF.

This rearrangement joins TRBV15 to TRBJ1-1; D is possibly TRBD1 (6 bases). Germline V lookup: CDR1 LNHNV, CDR2 YYDKDF (reference sequence). The CDR3 loop spans 15 amino acids. The V end lost 6 bases, the J end lost 2 bases, and 16 bases lay between the germline ends. The CDR3 sequence: CATRNYRGQNTEAFF. The CDR3 bases are TGTGCCACCAGGAATTACCGGGGGCAAAACACTGAAGCTTTCTTT.

The V call is TRBV7-8, the J call TRBJ2-3, with TRBD2 matching 11 bases. CDR1 SGHVS and CDR2 FQNEAQ come from the germline V gene. The length of the CDR3 is 18 residues. The J segment lost 4 bases and the V segment lost 5 bases, leaving 14 bases of the junction unmatched. CDR3 nucleotide sequence: TGTGCCAGCAGCCTACTCACTAGCGGGGGAACGTGGGCAGATACGCAGTATTTT. Translation: CASSLLTSGGTWADTQYF.